This passage covers 12 T cell receptor beta chains from one sample sequenced in a study of shared clonotypes between healthy human individuals. Using immunoSEQ multiplex PCR, the repertoire was profiled, and TCRdb retains in-frame clones only, with some absent. The table lists approximately 1.5 million clones, 95% to 99% of them singletons. The sample taken for sequencing was naive CD4+ T cells sorted from blood. Subset: CD45RA+ positively selected. The source of these receptors is a man aged 25-45 years in good health.

The J gene is TRBJ2-2, the V gene TRBV5-1; D may be TRBD1 or TRBD2 (5 bases each). CDR3 length: 15 residues. Germline V gives CDR1 SGHRS, CDR2 YFSETQ. Trimming stripped 3 bases from V and 4 bases from J, with 13 bases between. The chain's CDR3 is CASSWDRSGTGELFF. CDR3 DNA sequence: TGCGCCAGCAGCTGGGACCGATCGGGCACCGGGGAGCTGTTTTTT.

The CDR3 protein is CASSLFPAIGETQYF. The CDR3 DNA sequence: TGTGCCAGCAGTTTATTCCCGGCTATCGGGGAGACCCAGTACTTC. The chain employs TRBV28 and TRBJ2-5; D is unclear. The CDR3 runs 15 residues. Looked up from germline, CDR1 is MDHEN and CDR2 is SYDVKM. The V and J ends lost 1 base and 5 bases respectively, with 14 bases between them.

The chain combines TRBV27 with TRBJ2-3; D gene ambiguous. Germline assignment: CDR1 MNHEY and CDR2 SMNVEV (reference sequence). Trimming pared 9 bases from V and 1 base from J, leaving 11 bases between. CDR3 length: 13 residues. This CDR3 is CARRSVRTDTQYF. CDR3 sequence (DNA): TGTGCCAGAAGGTCGGTACGCACAGATACGCAGTATTTT.

V gene TRBV5-1 combines with J gene TRBJ2-6; 8 nucleotides match TRBD1. Per the germline V gene, CDR1 is SGHRS and CDR2 is YFSETQ. The junction had 11 bases not matched to a gene; V was cut back by 0 bases and J by 0 bases. This CDR3 contains 20 residues. The CDR3 protein is CASSLGLRQGRISGANVLTF. For the CDR3, the DNA is TGCGCCAGCAGCTTGGGATTAAGACAGGGGAGAATCTCTGGGGCCAACGTCCTGACTTTC.

This sequence joins TRBV7-8 and TRBJ2-1; 7 bases map to TRBD1. The germline V gene has CDR1 SGHVS and CDR2 FQNEAQ. The J segment lost 4 bases and the V segment lost 5 bases, leaving 11 bases of the junction unmatched. The CDR3 runs to 16 residues. CDR3: CASSTRGGTVYNEQFF. In nucleotides, the CDR3 is TGTGCCAGCAGCACACGAGGTGGGACAGTATACAATGAGCAGTTCTTC.

This rearrangement joins TRBV27 to TRBJ2-5; D not resolved. Germline V gives CDR1 MNHEY, CDR2 SMNVEV (reference sequence). Deletions cut 8 bases from V and 0 bases from J, with 10 bases between. CDR3 length: 13 residues. The CDR3 region has the DNA TGTGCCAGCCCGCCCGGGTACCAAGAGACCCAGTACTTC. Its translation is CASPPGYQETQYF.

V usage is TRBV10-3 and J usage is TRBJ2-5, with 9 bases lining up with TRBD1. The CDR3 is 14 residues long. In germline, CDR1 is ENHRY, CDR2 SYGVKD. With V trimmed by 4 bases and J by 2 bases, 2 bases remained unmatched. The CDR3 is CAISGDRAQETQYF. For the CDR3, the DNA is TGTGCCATCAGTGGGGACAGGGCACAAGAGACCCAGTACTTC.

This rearrangement joins TRBV9 to TRBJ2-1; a possible D gene is TRBD1 (7 bases). The CDR3 loop spans 16 amino acids. Trimming took 2 bases from V and 8 from J, leaving 20 bases between them. Germline assignment: CDR1 SGDLS and CDR2 YYNGEE. The CDR3 nucleotides read TGTGCCAGCAGCGTCCCTCCAGGGGGGACCAGGGATGAGCAGTTCTTC. Its protein is CASSVPPGGTRDEQFF.

The genes are TRBV4-1 and TRBJ1-2, with D possibly matching TRBD1 (5 bases). CDR3 size: 15 residues. V lost 0 bases and J 8 bases, leaving 16 bases between the germline ends. Germline-derived CDR1 and CDR2 are MGHRA and YSYEKL. The CDR3 nucleotides read TGCGCCAGCAGCCAAGAAAGGGTAACCGGACACGGCTACACCTTC. It yields the protein CASSQERVTGHGYTF.

A single count supports this clone. This chain joins TRBV2 and TRBJ2-2; TRBD1 agrees at 9 bases. The CDR3 runs to 16 residues. J was trimmed by 9 bases and V by 8 bases; bases with no gene match: 16. The germline V gene has CDR1 SNHLY and CDR2 FYNNEI. As DNA, the CDR3 is TGTGCCAGCGCGACCGGGACAGGGCTGGGCAGGAGGGAGCTGTTTTTT. Translating gives CASATGTGLGRRELFF.

This clone was found once. The chain combines TRBV14 with TRBJ2-3, with D hard to call. Trimming removed 4 bases from V and 3 bases from J, with 11 bases in between. This CDR3 contains 14 residues. The germline V gene encodes CDR1 SGHDN and CDR2 FVKESK. The DNA for the CDR3 is TGTGCCAGCAGCCGGAAACAAACTACAGATACGCAGTATTTT. Amino acid sequence: CASSRKQTTDTQYF.

About this clone: The same CDR3 arises from other DNA sequences in this sample as well. The chain combines TRBV5-8 with TRBJ2-7, with D uncertain. Trimming took 0 bases from V and 2 from J, leaving 9 bases between them. This CDR3 comprises 14 residues. Germline V gene lookup returns CDR1 SGHTS and CDR2 YDEGEE. In DNA form, the CDR3 reads TGTGCCAGCAGCTTGGGTGGAAGTCCCTACGAGCAGTACTTC. This sequence encodes CASSLGGSPYEQYF.